This paragraph reports one T cell receptor beta chain. The record originates from a study of blood T cell repertoires in COVID-19. Study as a whole: Both acute and convalescent COVID-19 samples were obtained from the United States, Italy and Spain. Sources were T cells, B-cell-depleted T cells, or PBMCs; the material itself was cDNA or gDNA.

V shed 0 bases, J shed 4 bases, and the junction held 3 bases outside the gene matches. This CDR3 is 16 amino acids long. Germline CDR1 and CDR2: SGHDT and YYEEEE. Repertoires were generated with immunoSEQ multiplex PCR, while TCRdb's copy carries only in-frame clones and drops some. The data show approximately 200,000 clones, 86% seen once. Everyone who took part was roughly 18 to 89 years old, and they came from about 23 US areas. Recovered status applied to Cohort 3 donors who had two consecutive negative PCRs. It also applied to those with clearance or with symptom resolution. The chain recombines TRBV5-6 with TRBJ2-2; 10 bases fit TRBD2. Sequencing was done on a sample of PBMCs or T cells enriched from blood (not recorded which). This sequence was found in a woman aged 30 to 39 who had recovered from COVID-19. The CDR3 DNA reads TGTGCCAGCAGCTTGGGACTAGCGGGTTTCACCGGGGAGCTGTTTTTT. Translated: CASSLGLAGFTGELFF.